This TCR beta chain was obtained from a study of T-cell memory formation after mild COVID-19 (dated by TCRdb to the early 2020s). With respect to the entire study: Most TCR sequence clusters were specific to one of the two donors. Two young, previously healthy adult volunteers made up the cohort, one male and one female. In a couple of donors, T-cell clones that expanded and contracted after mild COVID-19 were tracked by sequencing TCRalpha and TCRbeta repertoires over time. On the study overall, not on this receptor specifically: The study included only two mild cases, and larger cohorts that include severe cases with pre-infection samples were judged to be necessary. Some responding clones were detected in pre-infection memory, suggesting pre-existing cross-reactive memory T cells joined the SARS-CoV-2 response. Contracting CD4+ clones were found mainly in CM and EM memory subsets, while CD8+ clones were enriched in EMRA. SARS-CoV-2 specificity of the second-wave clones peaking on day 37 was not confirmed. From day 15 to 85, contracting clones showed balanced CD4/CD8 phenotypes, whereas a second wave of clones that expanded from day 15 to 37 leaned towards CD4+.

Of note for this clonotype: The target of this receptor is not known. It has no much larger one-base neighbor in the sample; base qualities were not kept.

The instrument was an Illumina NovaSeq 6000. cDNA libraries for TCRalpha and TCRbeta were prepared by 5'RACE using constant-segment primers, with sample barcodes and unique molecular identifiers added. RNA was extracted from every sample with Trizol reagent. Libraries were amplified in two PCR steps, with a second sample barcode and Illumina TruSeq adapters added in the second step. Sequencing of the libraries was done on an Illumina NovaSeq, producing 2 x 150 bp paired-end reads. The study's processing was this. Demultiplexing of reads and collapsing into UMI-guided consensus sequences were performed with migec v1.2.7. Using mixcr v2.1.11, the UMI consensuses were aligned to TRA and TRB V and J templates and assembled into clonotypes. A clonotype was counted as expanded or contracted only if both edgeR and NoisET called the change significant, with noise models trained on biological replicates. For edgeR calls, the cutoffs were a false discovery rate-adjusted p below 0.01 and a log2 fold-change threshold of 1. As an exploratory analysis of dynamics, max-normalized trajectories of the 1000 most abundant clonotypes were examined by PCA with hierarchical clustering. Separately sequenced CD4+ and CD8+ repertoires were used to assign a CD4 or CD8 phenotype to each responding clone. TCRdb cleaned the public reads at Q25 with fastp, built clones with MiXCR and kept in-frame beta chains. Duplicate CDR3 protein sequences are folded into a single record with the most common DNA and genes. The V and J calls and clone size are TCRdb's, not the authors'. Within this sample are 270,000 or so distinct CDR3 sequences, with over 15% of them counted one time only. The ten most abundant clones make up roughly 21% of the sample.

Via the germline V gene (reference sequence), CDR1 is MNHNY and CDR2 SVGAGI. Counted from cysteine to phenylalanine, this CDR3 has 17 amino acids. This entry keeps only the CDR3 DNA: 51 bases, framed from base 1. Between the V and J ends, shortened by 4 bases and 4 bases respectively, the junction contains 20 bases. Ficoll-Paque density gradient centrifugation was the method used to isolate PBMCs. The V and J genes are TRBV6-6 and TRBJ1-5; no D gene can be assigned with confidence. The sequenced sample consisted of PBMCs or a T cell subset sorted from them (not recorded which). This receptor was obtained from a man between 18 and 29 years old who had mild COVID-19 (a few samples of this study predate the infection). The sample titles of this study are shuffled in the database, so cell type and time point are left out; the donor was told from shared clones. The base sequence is TGTGCCAGCAGTTCCGCCTGGGGAGGCAGTATGAATCAGCCCCAGCATTTT. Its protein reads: CASSSAWGGSMNQPQHF.